Following are 10 T cell receptor beta chains from one sample sequenced in a study of cytomegalovirus exposure and HLA in healthy donors. Primers for the PCR totalled 60 Vbeta and 13 Jbeta. Assay used: immunoSEQ multiplex PCR; TCRdb lists only in-frame clones, some missing. The sample lists roughly 130,000 clones; roughly 75% were seen once. The source material was PBMCs. The receptor set was obtained from a man aged 25 to 40 in good health and CMV-seronegative.

This chain joins TRBV7-2 and TRBJ2-7; a possible D gene is TRBD2 (6 bases). This CDR3 has 15 residues. Germline CDR1 and CDR2: SGHTA and FQGNSA. V was clipped by 5 bases and J by 3 bases, with 17 bases between them. CDR3: CASSPKGGQLYEQYF. The CDR3 DNA sequence: TGTGCCAGCAGCCCCAAGGGAGGCCAGCTCTACGAGCAGTACTTC.

The genes are TRBV5-1 and TRBJ2-1, with TRBD2 identical over 11 bases. This CDR3 region has 15 residues. Germline V gene data show CDR1 as SGHRS and CDR2 as YFSETQ. V shed 3 bases and J 7 bases; nucleotides not matched to a gene: 6. The CDR3 bases are TGCGCCAGCAGCTCGACTAGCGGGACCAGAAATGAGCAGTTCTTC. Its translation: CASSSTSGTRNEQFF.

This clone was seen once. The V gene is TRBV18, the J gene TRBJ1-2; D not resolved. V was pared by 4 bases and J by 7 bases, with 10 bases between. The CDR3 spans 12 residues. Germline loops: CDR1 KGHSH, CDR2 LQKENI. The CDR3: CASSRGSSGYTF. For the CDR3, the DNA is TGTGCCAGCTCACGCGGGTCCTCTGGCTACACCTTC.

The CDR3 bases are TGTGCCAGCAGCCCATGGGGACAGACCTACGAGCAGTACTTC. It codes for CASSPWGQTYEQYF. V usage is TRBV7-2 and J usage is TRBJ2-7; 7 bases are a match to TRBD1. V lost 5 bases, J lost 2 bases, and 6 bases stayed unmatched. The germline V gene has CDR1 SGHTA and CDR2 FQGNSA. CDR3 length: 14 amino acids.

The chain joins TRBV5-5 to TRBJ1-2; possibly TRBD1 for D (5 bases). The ends were cut back, 0 bases at V and 4 bases at J, with 7 bases in the middle. The length of the CDR3 is 13 residues. Germline CDR1 and CDR2: SGHKS and YYEKEE (reference sequence). CDR3 coding DNA: TGTGCCAGCAGCTTGGAGGGGCCCTATGGCTACACCTTC. This translates into CASSLEGPYGYTF.

The chain is built from TRBV27 and TRBJ2-7; possible D gene TRBD1, 6 bases. Germline V CDR1 and CDR2: MNHEY, SMNVEV (reference sequence). V shed 5 bases and J shed 5 bases, with 13 bases lying between them. The CDR3 totals 13 residues. In DNA, the CDR3 is TGTGCCAGCAGTAACCAGGGGTCCCACGAGCAGTACTTC. This gives the protein CASSNQGSHEQYF.

The chain employs TRBV7-9 and TRBJ2-1, with 13 bases fitting TRBD2. The CDR3 length is 19 residues. Per the germline V gene, CDR1 is SEHNR and CDR2 is FQNEAQ (reference sequence). Trimming cost V 3 bases and J 4 bases; bases outside gene matches: 12. The CDR3 reads CASSLPLGGLAGSYNEQFF. The CDR3, as DNA: TGTGCCAGCAGCTTGCCTCTCGGGGGACTAGCGGGATCGTACAATGAGCAGTTCTTC.

This rearrangement joins TRBV29-1 to TRBJ1-2; D possibly corresponds to TRBD1 (5 bases). V was pared by 7 bases and J by 3 bases, with 9 bases between. The CDR3 consists of 11 residues. Germline assignment: CDR1 SQVTM and CDR2 ANQGSEA. Here the CDR3 DNA reads TGCAGCGGGGGCCAGGACTATGGCTACACCTTC. It is translated as CSGGQDYGYTF.

This chain uses TRBV6-6 with TRBJ2-2, with D hard to call. V was cut by 6 bases and J by 7 bases, with 12 bases left in between. Germline V lookup: CDR1 MNHNY, CDR2 SVGAGI (reference sequence). The CDR3 has 13 amino acids. The CDR3 spells CASRVRVNGELFF. The DNA of the CDR3 is TGTGCCAGCAGGGTCCGGGTTAACGGGGAGCTGTTTTTT.

CDR3 coding DNA: TGTGCCAGCAGCACCCGACCGACAGGGCAAGAGACCCAGTACTTC. Translating it yields CASSTRPTGQETQYF. The J gene is TRBJ2-5, the V gene TRBV9; 7 positions match TRBD1. V dropped 4 bases and J dropped 2; count of bases not matched to a gene: 8. The V gene's germline CDR1 is SGDLS and CDR2 YYNGEE. The CDR3 spans 15 residues. Looking up the rest from reference TRBV9 and TRBJ2-5 gives the full variable domain: DSGVTQTPKHLITATGQRVTLRCSPRSGDLSVYWYQQSLDQGLQFLIQYYNGEERAKGNILERFSAQQFPDLHSELNLSSLELGDSALYFCASSTRPTGQETQYFGPGTRLLVL.